The present T cell receptor (beta chain) was sequenced within a study of T cell responses to AZD1222 COVID-19 vaccine. The data were produced by immunoSEQ multiplex PCR, yet TCRdb's version contains in-frame clones alone and is incomplete. Among about 220,000 clones listed, more than 85% were seen once. To note about this clone: Its antigen remains unknown.

Points from the study as a whole: Spike-specific TCR breadth and depth were elevated following two AZD1222 doses. The CD4 TCRs associated with vaccination extended across spike and predominated at 160-218 and 743-854.

The receptor was isolated from an adult in good health. Sequences were derived from peripheral blood, sampled on day 0 of MenACWY control vaccination.

As DNA, the CDR3 is TGTGCCAGCCGAACAGGGGGGAAACCCAACTATGGCTACACCTTC. Translated: CASRTGGKPNYGYTF. This chain links TRBV3-1 (or the pseudogene TRBV3-2) with TRBJ1-2; 8 bases align to TRBD1. Trimming took 8 bases from V and 2 from J; bases not matched to a gene: 10. The CDR3 spans 15 residues. Germline V CDR1 and CDR2: LGHDT, YNNKEL (reference sequence).